A single sample gave rise to the 13 T cell receptor beta chains below, sequenced in a study of blood T cell repertoires in COVID-19. Data came from immunoSEQ multiplex PCR; TCRdb stores just in-frame clones and leaves some out. The sample has under 300,000 clones; about 85% are singletons. The material sequenced was peripheral blood. Receptors originate from a man aged 25 to 40 who had recovered from COVID-19.

The gene calls are TRBV18 and TRBJ1-2; 8 bases match TRBD1. This CDR3 comprises 14 residues. With V trimmed by 4 bases and J by 8 bases, 9 bases remained unmatched. CDR1 and CDR2 from the germline V gene are KGHSH and LQKENI. Here the CDR3 reads CASSLDRGKVGYTF. The CDR3 nucleotides are TGTGCCAGCTCACTCGACAGGGGAAAAGTGGGCTACACCTTC.

This clone came up once. This chain uses TRBV19 with TRBJ2-1; 7 bases agree with TRBD2. Looked up from germline, CDR1 is LNHDA and CDR2 is SQIVND (reference sequence). CDR3 size: 14 residues. V trimming: 8 bases; J trimming: 6 bases; junction bases outside the gene matches: 10. CDR3 loop: CASQSGDAVNEQFF. The CDR3 DNA is TGTGCCAGTCAAAGCGGGGATGCGGTCAATGAGCAGTTCTTC.

V gene TRBV6-5 combines with J gene TRBJ1-6, with D perhaps matching TRBD1 (5 bases). Germline V lookup: CDR1 MNHEY, CDR2 SVGAGI. V lost 8 bases and J lost 7, with 12 bases in between. The CDR3 consists of 13 residues. The CDR3 DNA is TGTGCCAGCGGGGGGGTGGGGAATTCACCCCTCCACTTT. Translating it yields CASGGVGNSPLHF.

The chain joins TRBV3-1 (or the pseudogene TRBV3-2) to TRBJ2-2; tentative D call: TRBD2 (5 bases). The CDR3 length is 15 residues. With 0 bases removed from V and 7 bases from J, the gap between germline ends came to 12 bases. The V gene's germline CDR1 is LGHDT and CDR2 YNNKEL (reference sequence). The CDR3 nucleotides read TGTGCCAGCAGCCAAGATCGGGGTACTCACGGGGAGCTGTTTTTT. This translates into CASSQDRGTHGELFF.

The V and J genes are TRBV5-1 and TRBJ1-1; 7 nucleotides line up with TRBD1. V gave up 5 bases and J gave up 0 bases; unmatched junction bases: 10. This CDR3 has 16 residues. Germline assignment: CDR1 SGHRS and CDR2 YFSETQ. CDR3 in amino acids: CASRESRTGLNTEAFF. CDR3 sequence (DNA): TGCGCCAGCAGAGAGTCCCGGACAGGCTTGAACACTGAAGCTTTCTTT.

The table lists this clone with a few counts. CDR3 coding DNA: TGTGCCAGCAGTGCAGGGGGCGGGCGGGCTCAAGAGACCCAGTACTTC. Translation gives CASSAGGGRAQETQYF. The chain has TRBV2 and TRBJ2-5; 8 positions match TRBD1. Germline V CDR1 and CDR2: SNHLY, FYNNEI. The CDR3 has 16 residues. V shed 4 bases, J shed 2 bases, and the junction held 9 bases outside the gene matches. Using reference TRBV2 and TRBJ2-5 for the parts outside the CDR3, the full variable domain is EPEVTQTPSHQVTQMGQEVILRCVPISNHLYFYWYRQILGQKVEFLVSFYNNEISEKSEIFDDQFSVERPDGSNFTLKIRSTKLEDSAMYFCASSAGGGRAQETQYFGPGTRLLVL.

The V and J genes are TRBV27 and TRBJ2-1; 9 bases map to TRBD1. V lost 8 bases, J lost 5 bases, and 7 bases stayed unmatched. Germline V gives CDR1 MNHEY, CDR2 SMNVEV (reference sequence). The CDR3 totals 14 residues. For the CDR3, the DNA is TGTGCCAGCGGACTGGGACAGGGTCACAATGAGCAGTTCTTC. Translated, it gives CASGLGQGHNEQFF.

The chain employs TRBV6-1 and TRBJ1-6; D might be TRBD1 (6 bases). The V end lost 1 base, the J end lost 7 bases, and 14 bases lay between the germline ends. CDR1 and CDR2 (germline): MNHNS, SASEGT. The CDR3 spans 16 residues. Here the CDR3 reads CASSEVSTGGNSPLHF. The CDR3 nucleotides read TGTGCCAGCAGTGAAGTATCGACAGGAGGAAATTCACCCCTCCACTTT.

The CDR3 here is CASSGLAVTNEQFF. The CDR3 nucleotides read TGTGCCAGCAGTGGACTAGCGGTGACCAATGAGCAGTTCTTC. The rearrangement links TRBV28 to TRBJ2-1, with 10 bases identical to TRBD2. The length of the CDR3 is 14 residues. The germline V gene has CDR1 MDHEN and CDR2 SYDVKM. J was trimmed by 6 bases and V by 5 bases; bases with no gene match: 4.

In its sample, this clone was seen a few times. The rearrangement uses TRBV27 and TRBJ2-5; D possibly corresponds to TRBD1 (6 bases). Germline V CDR1 and CDR2: MNHEY, SMNVEV (reference sequence). There are 14 residues in the CDR3. Deletions cut 6 bases from V and 2 bases from J, with 13 bases between. CDR3 sequence (DNA): TGTGCCAGCAGGAGCAGGACAGATCAAGAGACCCAGTACTTC. It codes for CASRSRTDQETQYF.

This clone was seen a few times. The genes are TRBV4-1 and TRBJ2-1, with D unresolved. The CDR3 covers 13 residues. Germline V lookup: CDR1 MGHRA, CDR2 YSYEKL. Deletions cut 0 bases from V and 5 bases from J, with 5 bases between. The CDR3 reads CASSQESHNEQFF. The CDR3 DNA sequence: TGCGCCAGCAGCCAAGAGAGCCACAATGAGCAGTTCTTC.

This chain links TRBV5-1 with TRBJ1-1; TRBD1 matches 9 bases. The CDR3 runs to 14 residues. V lost 5 bases to trimming and J lost 8 bases; unmatched junction nucleotides: 10. Per the germline V gene, CDR1 is SGHRS and CDR2 is YFSETQ. This CDR3 reads CASRLPGQGSEAFF. The CDR3 DNA follows: TGCGCCAGCAGACTCCCGGGACAGGGCTCAGAAGCTTTCTTT.

This chain links TRBV4-1 with TRBJ1-2; D might be TRBD1 (6 bases). CDR3 size: 14 residues. The germline V and J ends were trimmed by 1 base and 6 bases, with 12 bases remaining between them. Germline-derived CDR1 and CDR2 are MGHRA and YSYEKL. CDR3 DNA sequence: TGCGCCAGCAGCCAAGTAATCAGGACAGATGGCTACACCTTC. Translation: CASSQVIRTDGYTF.